This T cell receptor beta chain is drawn from a study of cytomegalovirus exposure and HLA in healthy donors. Study-level points and caveats: Later work found most CMV-associated TCR beta chains apparently HLA-restricted. In a later analysis, DRB1 alleles had the most associated TCRs; HLA-C alleles the fewest. Sequencing had likely introduced a cluster of highly shared sequence variants as an artifact. An ancestry cluster, one associated with Asian ancestry, reportedly showed fewer N-insertions than the roughly 610-donor mean in a later analysis.

PCR was performed using 60 Vbeta and 13 Jbeta primers. Sequenced by immunoSEQ multiplex PCR; TCRdb stores in-frame clones only, minus some. The sample holds 140,000 to 150,000 clones, around 9.6% seen once. CDR1 and CDR2 (germline): SGHTA, FQGNSA. This CDR3 region has 17 residues. Unmatched junction bases numbered 6, after V lost 5 bases and J lost 4 bases. This clone came up a few times. Its matching antigen is unknown. This clonotype originated in a male donor in good health and CMV-seronegative. The sequenced sample consisted of PBMCs. The rearrangement joins TRBV7-2 to TRBJ2-1, with TRBD2 matching 15 bases. CDR3 nucleotide sequence: TGTGCCAGCAGCACAGGACTAGCGGGGGGGTTATACAATGAGCAGTTCTTC. Amino acid sequence: CASSTGLAGGLYNEQFF.